The clone carrying this TCR beta chain appeared a few times. How the authors handled the data: Amplification of reference gene primers provided the estimated nucleated cell counts. Produced via immunoSEQ multiplex PCR; TCRdb's table is partial and in-frame only. That table gives V, J and clone size, and the DNA gave D and trimming. Among about 230,000 clones listed, 83% were seen once. The sample belongs to a study of blood T cell repertoires in COVID-19. Background on the study: T cells, B-cell-depleted T cells, or PBMCs supplied cDNA or gDNA.

The CDR3 has 13 residues. V was pared by 6 bases and J by 9 bases, with 12 bases between. Sequencing input: peripheral blood. This sequence was found in a woman in her forties or fifties with acute or convalescent COVID-19. The chain joins TRBV12-3 or TRBV12-4 to TRBJ1-6; D is undetermined. The CDR3 spells CASSVGVGSPLHF. The CDR3 DNA follows: TGTGCCAGCAGCGTCGGGGTAGGTTCACCCCTCCACTTT.